This TCR beta chain originates from a study of blood T cell repertoires in COVID-19. Overall study context: Material from acute and convalescent COVID-19 was sourced from the United States, Italy and Spain. Nucleic acid was either cDNA or gDNA, and it came from T cells, B-cell-depleted T cells, or PBMCs.

The CDR3 loop spans 15 amino acids. CDR1 and CDR2 (germline): SNHLY, FYNNEI. V shed 7 bases and J shed 1 base, with 14 bases lying between them. As processed by the authors: From reference gene primer amplification, estimates of nucleated cell counts were derived. Data came from immunoSEQ multiplex PCR; TCRdb stores just in-frame clones and leaves some out. Clone size and the V and J calls come from that table; the DNA yielded D and trimming. The sample shows about 220,000 clones, 75% to 90% of them seen only once. V is TRBV2 and J is TRBJ1-5; D remains ambiguous. This sequence was found in a man aged 35-49 years with acute or convalescent COVID-19. The sample consisted of peripheral blood. The CDR3 is CASTPTSVSNQPQHF. The CDR3 DNA reads as TGTGCCAGCACCCCCACGAGTGTAAGCAATCAGCCCCAGCATTTT.